This TCR beta chain stems from a study of CD8+ T cells in alopecia areata. After isolation, RNA underwent reverse transcription to generate cDNA as the sequencing template. The assay was immunoSEQ multiplex PCR, and TCRdb's table has in-frame clones only and misses some. The data contain roughly 200,000 clones, roughly 56% of them singletons. The CDR3 runs 12 residues. CDR1 and CDR2 (germline): SQVTM, ANQGSEA. Deletions cut 3 bases from V and 5 bases from J, with 11 bases between. This chain uses TRBV29-1 with TRBJ2-7, with D possibly called TRBD1 or TRBD2 (6 bases each). The TCR was taken from a human donor in good health. The sequenced sample consisted of CD8+ T cells sorted from blood. The CDR3 reads CSVDLGGNEQYF. DNA of the CDR3: TGCAGCGTTGATCTAGGGGGGAACGAGCAGTACTTC.